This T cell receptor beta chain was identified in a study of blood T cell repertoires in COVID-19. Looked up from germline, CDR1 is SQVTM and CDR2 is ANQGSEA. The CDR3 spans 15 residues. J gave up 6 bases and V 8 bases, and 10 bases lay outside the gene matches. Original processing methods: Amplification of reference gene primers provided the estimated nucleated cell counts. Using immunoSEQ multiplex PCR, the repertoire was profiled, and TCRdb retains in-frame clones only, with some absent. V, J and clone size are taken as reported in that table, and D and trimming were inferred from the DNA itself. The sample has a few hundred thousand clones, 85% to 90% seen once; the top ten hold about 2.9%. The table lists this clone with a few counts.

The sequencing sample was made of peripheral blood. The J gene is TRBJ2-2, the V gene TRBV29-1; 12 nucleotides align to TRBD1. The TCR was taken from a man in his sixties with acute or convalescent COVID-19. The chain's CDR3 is CSHTRDRGHAGELFF. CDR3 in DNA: TGCAGCCATACGCGGGACAGGGGGCACGCCGGGGAGCTGTTTTTT.